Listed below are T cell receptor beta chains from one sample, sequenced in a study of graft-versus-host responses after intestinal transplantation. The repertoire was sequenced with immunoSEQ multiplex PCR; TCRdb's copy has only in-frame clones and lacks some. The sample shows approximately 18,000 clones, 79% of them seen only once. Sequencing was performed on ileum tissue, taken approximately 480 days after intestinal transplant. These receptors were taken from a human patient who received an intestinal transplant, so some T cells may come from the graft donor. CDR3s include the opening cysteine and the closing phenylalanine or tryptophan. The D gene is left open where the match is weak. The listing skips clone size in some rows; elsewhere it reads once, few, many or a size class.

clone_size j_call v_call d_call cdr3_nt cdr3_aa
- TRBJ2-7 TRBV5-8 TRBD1 TGTGCCAGCAGCTTGCTAACAGGGGGCGGGTACGAGCAGTACTTC CASSLLTGGGYEQYF
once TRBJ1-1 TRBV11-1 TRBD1 TGTGCCAGCAGCCCAGGGACAGGCTGGAACACTGAAGCTTTCTTT CASSPGTGWNTEAFF
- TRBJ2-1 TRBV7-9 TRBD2 TGTGCCAGCAGCTTCTCTAGCGGGGGGGCATACAATGAGCAGTTCTTC CASSFSSGGAYNEQFF
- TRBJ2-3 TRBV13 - TGTGCCAGCAGCAAAAGGGAAAGAGACGCAGATACGCAGTATTTT CASSKRERDADTQYF
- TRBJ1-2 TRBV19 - TGTGCCAGTAGTCAGGGGAGAGGGGCTAACTATGGCTACACCTTC CASSQGRGANYGYTF
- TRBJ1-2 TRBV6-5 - TGTGCCAGCAGTTACTTGCCAGGGTTGGATGGCTACACCTTC CASSYLPGLDGYTF
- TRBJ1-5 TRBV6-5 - TGTGCCAGCAACCAGGGTTTGAGCAATCAGCCCCAGCATTTT CASNQGLSNQPQHF
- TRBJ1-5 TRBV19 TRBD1 TGTGCCAGTAGGGCGGGACAGCGATTTAGCAATCAGCCCCAGCATTTT CASRAGQRFSNQPQHF
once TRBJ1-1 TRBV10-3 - TGTGCCACGGGAAGCCGGGGGACTGAAGCTTTCTTT CATGSRGTEAFF
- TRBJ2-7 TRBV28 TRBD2 TGTGCCAGCACTATCTTAGCGGGGGGCTACGAGCAGTACTTC CASTILAGGYEQYF
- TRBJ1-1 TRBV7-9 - TGTGCCAGCAGCTTACGGGGTGTAAACACTGAAGCTTTCTTT CASSLRGVNTEAFF
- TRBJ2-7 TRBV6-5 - TGTGCCAGCAGTGCAGGGGACTGTCAGCAGTACTTC CASSAGDCQQYF
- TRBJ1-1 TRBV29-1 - TGCAGCGTTGTGTGGACGAGCACTGAAGCTTTCTTT CSVVWTSTEAFF
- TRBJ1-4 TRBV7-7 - TGTGCTAGCAGCTTATTTATCGGGGATGAAAAACTGTTTTTT CASSLFIGDEKLFF
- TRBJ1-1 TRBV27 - TGTGCCAGCAGGGCAGGCCAACACACTGAAGCTTTCTTT CASRAGQHTEAFF
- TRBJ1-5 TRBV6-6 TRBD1 TGTGCCAGCAGTTACTTAGATCGACAGGGGGCACAGCCCCAGCATTTT CASSYLDRQGAQPQHF
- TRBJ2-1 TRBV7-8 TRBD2 TGTGCCAGCAGCTTAAGCGGGGGTGAGCAGTTCTTC CASSLSGGEQFF
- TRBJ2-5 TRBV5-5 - TGTGCCAGCAGCTTTTCAGGGCCGGAGACCCAGTACTTC CASSFSGPETQYF
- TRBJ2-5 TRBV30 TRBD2 TGTGCCTTGCAATGGACTAGCGGAGGGACCCAGTACTTC CALQWTSGGTQYF
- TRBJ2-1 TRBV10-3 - TGTGCCATCAGTGAGGAGGGAATCGGCAATTTCGATGAGCAGTTCTTC CAISEEGIGNFDEQFF
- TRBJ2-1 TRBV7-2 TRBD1 TGTGCCAGCAGCCCCGGACAGGTCCTAAATGAGCAGTTCTTC CASSPGQVLNEQFF
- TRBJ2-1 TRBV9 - TGTGCCAGCAGCCTCGGACCTAATGAGCAGTTCTTC CASSLGPNEQFF
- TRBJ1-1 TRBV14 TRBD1 TGTGCCAGCAGCCACGGACAGGGGTCTGAAGCTTTCTTT CASSHGQGSEAFF
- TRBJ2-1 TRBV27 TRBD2 TGTGCCAGCAGTTTATGGTCCCCGTCGACTAGCATAATCCTCAGTGAGCAGTTCTTC CASSLWSPSTSIILSEQFF
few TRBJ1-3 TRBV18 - TGTGCCAGCTCACCGTCCGGGCCGAGCTCTGGAAACACCATATATTTT CASSPSGPSSGNTIYF